Presented here are 5 T cell receptor beta chains from one specimen sequenced in a study of prognosis after radiotherapy for stage I lung cancer. Genomic DNA yielded TCR beta CDR3, amplified by two-round multiplex PCR. For every TRBV and TRBJ gene, a specific primer was used in first-round PCR. TCRdb re-called the multiplex PCR reads through MiXCR, storing one row per CDR3 protein. The data show about 35,000 distinct CDR3 sequences, 32% seen once. This specimen was PBMCs, taken before or after stereotactic body radiation therapy (not recorded which). These receptors were taken from a donor over 45 with non-small cell lung cancer.

The sample holds many counts of this clonotype. The genes are TRBV11-2 and TRBJ1-1, with D perhaps TRBD1 (5 bases). Trimming took 5 bases from V and 0 from J, leaving 13 bases between them. The CDR3 is 15 amino acids. Germline loops: CDR1 SGHAT, CDR2 FQNNGV. The CDR3 coding sequence is TGTGCCAGCAGCCTAGCTGGGACGATGAACACTGAAGCTTTCTTT. Translation: CASSLAGTMNTEAFF.

This chain joins TRBV30 and TRBJ1-2, with D possibly TRBD1 on 5 matching bases. CDR1 and CDR2 (germline): GTSNPN, SVGIG (reference sequence). Trimming took 4 bases from V and 7 from J, leaving 16 bases between them. CDR3 length: 13 residues. The CDR3, as DNA: TGTGCCTGGACTCAATCATGGGGCGTTGGCTACACCTTC. Encoded protein: CAWTQSWGVGYTF.

The table lists this clonotype with many counts. The gene calls are TRBV3-1 and TRBJ1-6; weak D call: TRBD1 (6 bases). The germline V gene encodes CDR1 LGHDT and CDR2 YNNKEL (reference sequence). This CDR3 is 14 amino acids long. The V end lost 6 bases, the J end lost 6 bases, and 12 bases lay between the germline ends. The DNA of the CDR3 is TGTGCCAGCAGTCCAGGACAGATTAATTCACCCCTCCACTTT. Its translation: CASSPGQINSPLHF.

The chain couples TRBV27 to TRBJ2-6, with TRBD2 matching 11 bases. The V segment lost 5 bases and the J segment 0 bases; nucleotides outside the gene matches: 24. CDR3 size: 24 residues. The germline V gene has CDR1 MNHEY and CDR2 SMNVEV (reference sequence). CDR3 loop: CASSKTSPGSGGEKQNSGANVLTF. In nucleotides, the CDR3 is TGTGCCAGCAGTAAGACCTCTCCGGGTAGCGGGGGGGAAAAACAAAACTCTGGGGCCAACGTCCTGACTTTC.

The sample holds many counts of this clonotype. The J gene is TRBJ1-1, the V gene TRBV28; maybe TRBD1 (5 bases). The CDR3 consists of 13 residues. V was pared by 2 bases and J by 3 bases, with 7 bases between. Germline lookup yields CDR1 MDHEN and CDR2 SYDVKM. The CDR3 DNA reads TGTGCCAGCAGTTTAATGGGGGACACTGAAGCTTTCTTT. Translation gives CASSLMGDTEAFF.